A selection of T cell receptor beta chains follows, all from one sample in a study of blood T cell repertoires in COVID-19. Here immunoSEQ multiplex PCR was the method, and the copy in TCRdb shows in-frame clones only, minus some. The sample carries some 30,000 clones, roughly nine tenths recorded once. The sample taken for sequencing was peripheral blood. These receptors were taken from a man in his 70s with active or convalescent COVID-19. Each CDR3 is given with its conserved first and last residue. Size is omitted from some rows. Given values are once, few, many or a class for expanded clones.

clone_size j_call v_call cdr3_aa
. TRBJ1-2 TRBV11-1 CASSPSGTVHGYTF
. TRBJ2-1 TRBV4-1 CASSPRTSGSVDNEQFF
. TRBJ1-1 TRBV4-1 CASSQEGGTGAFF
. TRBJ2-7 TRBV11-1 CASSLSTGGIYEQYF
few TRBJ1-2 TRBV4-2 CASSQARDYGYTF
. TRBJ2-5 TRBV4-3 CASSQEGGQETQYF
. TRBJ2-3 TRBV5-1 CASSLALAGATDTQYF
once TRBJ1-1 TRBV3-1/TRBV3-2 CASSQGAGNTEAFF
. TRBJ1-5 TRBV7-3 CASSLTQGINQPQHF
. TRBJ1-5 TRBV5-8 CASRDRGTLRNPQHF
once TRBJ1-4 TRBV6-5 CASKGTGSLEKLFF
. TRBJ1-1 TRBV29-1 CSGGAGMTEAFF
once TRBJ1-5 TRBV6-5 CASSYAGGPPQHF
few TRBJ1-1 TRBV3-1/TRBV3-2 CASSQVLRQGLAFF
. TRBJ1-4 TRBV19 CASSPRDNPVEKLFF
. TRBJ2-3 TRBV7-9 CASSIAGGNTDTQYF
once TRBJ1-4 TRBV24-1 CATSAPGGGSSEKLFF
. TRBJ1-4 TRBV10-3 CAISEYPTERNEKLFF
. TRBJ1-6 TRBV3-1/TRBV3-2 CASSPGRINSPLHF
. TRBJ2-4 TRBV19 CASSIDSREANIQYF
. TRBJ2-5 TRBV7-9 CASSPNAWGGETQYF